The 19 T cell receptor beta chains below all came from one sample that was sequenced in a study of T cells in Graves' hyperthyroidism and ophthalmopathy (dated by TCRdb to about 2019). Libraries were prepared through multiplex PCR. The data were produced on an Illumina HiSeq 2000. The TCR beta CDR3 regions were amplified from the RNA transcripts. The first round of RT-PCR for the TCR CDR3 was performed with the HTBI primer set and the Qiagen OneStep RT-PCR kit. The public reads were reanalyzed by TCRdb: fastp trimming at Q25, MiXCR alignment, in-frame beta chains only. Every CDR3 protein is listed once, alongside the most common genes and DNA of its rows. This sample holds about 420,000 distinct CDR3 sequences; more than 15% were observed only once. Of the sample, roughly 8% falls within the top ten clones. The material sequenced was blood. The receptors were gathered from a woman in her late teens or twenties with Graves' hyperthyroidism.

Turning to this clonotype: A read error is possible here, since a much larger clone lies one base away. The chain recombines TRBV2 with TRBJ1-3; no clear D. This CDR3 has 15 amino acids. V lost 5 bases to trimming and J lost 4 bases, with 15 bases between them. Looked up from germline, CDR1 is SNHLY and CDR2 is FYNNEI. CDR3 DNA sequence: TGTGCCAGCAGTAGTTCCCGAGGAACGGGAAACACCATATATTTT. It codes for CASSSSRGTGNTIYF.

In its sample, this clonotype was seen many times. This rearrangement joins TRBV28 to TRBJ2-1, with D possibly matching TRBD2 (6 bases). Trimming removed 5 bases from V and 2 bases from J, with 13 bases in between. The CDR3 has 15 residues. Germline lookup yields CDR1 MDHEN and CDR2 SYDVKM. DNA for the CDR3: TGTGCCAGCAGTCCACTAGCCGCCACCTACAATGAGCAGTTCTTC. Translation: CASSPLAATYNEQFF. Supplemented by reference TRBV28 and TRBJ2-1, the full variable domain reads DVKVTQSSRYLVKRTGEKVFLECVQDMDHENMFWYRQDPGLGLRLIYFSYDVKMKEKGDIPEGYSVSREKKERFSLILESASTNQTSMYLCASSPLAATYNEQFFGPGTRLTVL.

This clonotype came up many times. J is TRBJ1-6 and V is TRBV2, with 11 positions matching TRBD1. CDR3 length: 14 residues. CDR1 and CDR2 (germline): SNHLY, FYNNEI. V shed 6 bases, J shed 7 bases, and the junction held 2 bases outside the gene matches. CDR3 sequence (DNA): TGTGCCAGCAGCTGGGACAGGGGGAATTCACCCCTCCACTTT. This codes for CASSWDRGNSPLHF.

This clonotype occurred many times. The chain combines TRBV30 with TRBJ1-2; weak D call: TRBD1 (6 bases). Germline V gene lookup returns CDR1 GTSNPN and CDR2 SVGIG (reference sequence). CDR3 length: 15 residues. V lost 1 base and J 4 bases, leaving 16 bases between the germline ends. The CDR3 sequence is CAWSGGQSIAYGYTF. The CDR3 nucleotides read TGTGCCTGGAGTGGCGGACAGTCGATCGCCTATGGCTACACCTTC.

This clonotype has ten or more counts. This chain connects TRBV20-1 to TRBJ2-1, with TRBD2 matching over 9 bases. CDR1 and CDR2 (germline): DFQATT, SNEGSKA (reference sequence). The V and J ends lost 0 bases and 5 bases, in that order; junction bases with no gene match: 17. This CDR3 spans 19 amino acids. Here the CDR3 reads CSARDLYSWISGRHNEQFF. The CDR3 DNA is TGCAGTGCTAGAGATCTATACTCCTGGATTAGCGGGAGACACAATGAGCAGTTCTTC.

This clonotype was counted many times. The V and J genes are TRBV2 and TRBJ2-1, with 8 bases identical to TRBD2. CDR3 length: 15 amino acids. With 6 bases clipped from V and 8 bases from J, the junction kept 12 bases outside the gene matches. The germline gives CDR1 SNHLY, CDR2 FYNNEI. CDR3 protein: CASRPGSRGGDEQFF. DNA for the CDR3: TGTGCCAGCAGACCCGGGTCACGGGGGGGCGATGAGCAGTTCTTC. Full variable domain (rest looked up from reference TRBV2 and TRBJ2-1): EPEVTQTPSHQVTQMGQEVILRCVPISNHLYFYWYRQILGQKVEFLVSFYNNEISEKSEIFDDQFSVERPDGSNFTLKIRSTKLEDSAMYFCASRPGSRGGDEQFFGPGTRLTVL.

Turning to this clonotype: This may arise from a read error, as a much more abundant clone is one base away. The gene calls are TRBV7-3 and TRBJ1-3; D may be TRBD1 (6 bases). CDR3 length: 14 amino acids. Germline CDR1 is SGHTA and CDR2 is FQGTGA. CDR3 region: CASSQGGRGNTIHF. The CDR3 DNA is TGTGCCAGCAGCCAAGGGGGGAGAGGAAACACCATACATTTT. Looking up the rest from reference TRBV7-3 and TRBJ1-3 gives the full variable domain: GAGVSQTPSNKVTEKGKYVELRCDPISGHTALYWYRQSLGQGPEFLIYFQGTGAADDSGLPNDRFFAVRPEGSVSTLKIQRTERGDSAVYLCASSQGGRGNTIHFGEGSWLTVV.

As for this clonotype: One base away lies a much larger clone, so this may be a sequencing read error. This chain links TRBV5-6 with TRBJ1-2, with D possibly matching TRBD1 (5 bases). Germline lookup yields CDR1 SGHDT and CDR2 YYEEEE. This CDR3 comprises 18 residues. CDR3 sequence: CASSPLTTGQIPFYGHTF. The CDR3 DNA reads as TGTGCCAGCAGCCCCCTGACGACGGGGCAAATTCCCTTCTATGGCCACACCTTC. Full variable domain (rest looked up from reference TRBV5-6 and TRBJ1-2): DAGVTQSPTHLIKTRGQQVTLRCSPKSGHDTVSWYQQALGQGPQFIFQYYEEEERQRGNFPDRFSGHQFPNYSSELNVNALLLGDSALYLCASSPLTTGQIPFYGHTFGSGTRLTVV.

This clonotype was picked up many times. The CDR3 bases are TGTGCCATCAGTGATGCCCACCGAGGCACCGGGGAGCTGTTTTTT. Translation gives CAISDAHRGTGELFF. The chain combines TRBV10-3 with TRBJ2-2; unclear D gene. The CDR3 extends over 15 amino acids. Germline-derived CDR1 and CDR2 are ENHRY and SYGVKD. The germline V and J ends were trimmed by 3 bases and 4 bases, with 12 bases remaining between them.

This clonotype was counted many times. The CDR3: CATHSMGSEKLFF. Here the CDR3 DNA reads TGTGCCACCCACTCGATGGGGAGTGAAAAACTGTTTTTT. The J gene is TRBJ1-4, the V gene TRBV28; D remains unclear. Between the trimmed V and J ends, which lost 10 bases and 7 bases, there was a span of 16 bases. The germline CDR1 and CDR2 sequences are MDHEN and SYDVKM. The CDR3 is 13 amino acids. Combining the CDR3 with reference TRBV28 and TRBJ1-4 gives the whole variable domain DVKVTQSSRYLVKRTGEKVFLECVQDMDHENMFWYRQDPGLGLRLIYFSYDVKMKEKGDIPEGYSVSREKKERFSLILESASTNQTSMYLCATHSMGSEKLFFGSGTQLSVL.

This chain connects TRBV11-3 to TRBJ2-2; D gene uncertain. CDR3 length: 14 residues. Germline assignment: CDR1 SGHNT and CDR2 YENEEA. V was cut by 2 bases and J by 1 base, with 5 bases left in between. The CDR3 loop reads CASSLTWNTGELFF. CDR3 in DNA: TGTGCCAGCAGCTTAACTTGGAACACCGGGGAGCTGTTTTTT.

The sample holds many counts of this clonotype. The V and J genes are TRBV7-9 and TRBJ2-1; 7 bases line up with TRBD1. V lost 4 bases, J lost 7 bases, and 4 bases stayed unmatched. This CDR3 is built from 13 residues. Germline V gene lookup returns CDR1 SEHNR and CDR2 FQNEAQ (reference sequence). The CDR3 region has the DNA TGTGCCAGCAGCTGGGGGACAGTTAATGAGCAGTTCTTC. Its translation is CASSWGTVNEQFF.

This clonotype was observed a single time. This could be a read error, since a much larger clone is one nucleotide away. The chain carries TRBV6-2 or TRBV6-3 and TRBJ1-6; D remains ambiguous. The germline V gene encodes CDR1 MNHEY and CDR2 SVGEGT. The length of the CDR3 is 13 residues. V dropped 10 bases and J dropped 7 bases, with 14 bases sitting between them. The CDR3 loop reads CANGETGNSPLHF. The CDR3 DNA reads as TGTGCCAACGGAGAGACGGGAAATTCACCCCTCCACTTT.

The J gene is TRBJ2-6, the V gene TRBV27, with 7 bases aligning to TRBD2. The CDR3 sequence is 18 residues long. Trimming at V came to 2 bases and at J to 0 bases, leaving 7 bases not matched to a gene. Per germline, CDR1 MNHEY and CDR2 SMNVEV (reference sequence). The CDR3 spells CASSLGGGPASGANVLTF. In nucleotides, the CDR3 is TGTGCCAGCAGTTTAGGGGGGGGTCCCGCCTCTGGGGCCAACGTCCTGACTTTC.

This clonotype has a count of ten or more. The chain is built from TRBV7-9 and TRBJ1-2; TRBD1 is a possible D gene (5 bases). Between the trimmed V and J ends, which lost 5 bases and 6 bases, there was a span of 19 bases. The CDR3 has 15 residues. Germline values: CDR1 SEHNR, CDR2 FQNEAQ (reference sequence). The CDR3 bases are TGTGCCAGCAGCCCCGCCGGGCGGGGCAGGGATGGCTACACCTTC. The encoded protein is CASSPAGRGRDGYTF. Filled out from reference TRBV7-9 and TRBJ1-2, the complete variable domain reads DTGVSQNPRHKITKRGQNVTFRCDPISEHNRLYWYRQTLGQGPEFLTYFQNEAQLEKSRLLSDRFSAERPKGSFSTLEIQRTEQGDSAMYLCASSPAGRGRDGYTFGSGTRLTVV.

This clonotype was seen repeatedly, ten times or more. The gene calls are TRBV6-6 and TRBJ1-3; 7 nucleotides match TRBD1. V shed 0 bases, J shed 0 bases, and the junction held 5 bases outside the gene matches. The CDR3 is 17 residues long. CDR1 is MNHNY and CDR2 is SVGAGI in the germline V gene (reference sequence). The CDR3 DNA follows: TGTGCCAGCAGTTACTCCGGAGGGGACAGCTCTGGAAACACCATATATTTT. Translation: CASSYSGGDSSGNTIYF.

This clonotype has more than one count but fewer than ten. This CDR3 is CASSRSGLAGGPSTGELFF. CDR3 DNA sequence: TGCGCCAGCAGCCGTTCGGGACTAGCGGGAGGGCCTAGCACCGGGGAGCTGTTTTTT. The gene calls are TRBV5-1 and TRBJ2-2, with 16 bases fitting TRBD2. The J segment lost 4 bases and the V segment lost 4 bases, leaving 10 bases of the junction unmatched. The germline V gene encodes CDR1 SGHRS and CDR2 YFSETQ. The CDR3 is 19 residues long.

The chain links TRBV7-9 to TRBJ2-5, with D possibly TRBD1 on 5 matching bases. The germline V gene has CDR1 SEHNR and CDR2 FQNEAQ (reference sequence). The V gene lost 0 bases and the J gene lost 1 base, with 9 bases spanning the gap. This CDR3 comprises 15 residues. The CDR3, as DNA: TGTGCCAGCAGCTTAGCGCAGGACACCCAAGAGACCCAGTACTTC. Its protein product is CASSLAQDTQETQYF. The whole variable domain, filled in from reference TRBV7-9 and TRBJ2-5, reads DTGVSQNPRHKITKRGQNVTFRCDPISEHNRLYWYRQTLGQGPEFLTYFQNEAQLEKSRLLSDRFSAERPKGSFSTLEIQRTEQGDSAMYLCASSLAQDTQETQYFGPGTRLLVL.

This clonotype was recorded many times. This chain joins TRBV6-1 and TRBJ2-5, with 7 bases identical to TRBD1. V gave up 7 bases and J gave up 3 bases; unmatched junction bases: 5. The CDR3 has 13 amino acids. The germline V gene encodes CDR1 MNHNS and CDR2 SASEGT. The CDR3 coding sequence is TGTGCCAGCAAGCCACAGGGGAAAGAGACCCAGTACTTC. This translates into CASKPQGKETQYF.